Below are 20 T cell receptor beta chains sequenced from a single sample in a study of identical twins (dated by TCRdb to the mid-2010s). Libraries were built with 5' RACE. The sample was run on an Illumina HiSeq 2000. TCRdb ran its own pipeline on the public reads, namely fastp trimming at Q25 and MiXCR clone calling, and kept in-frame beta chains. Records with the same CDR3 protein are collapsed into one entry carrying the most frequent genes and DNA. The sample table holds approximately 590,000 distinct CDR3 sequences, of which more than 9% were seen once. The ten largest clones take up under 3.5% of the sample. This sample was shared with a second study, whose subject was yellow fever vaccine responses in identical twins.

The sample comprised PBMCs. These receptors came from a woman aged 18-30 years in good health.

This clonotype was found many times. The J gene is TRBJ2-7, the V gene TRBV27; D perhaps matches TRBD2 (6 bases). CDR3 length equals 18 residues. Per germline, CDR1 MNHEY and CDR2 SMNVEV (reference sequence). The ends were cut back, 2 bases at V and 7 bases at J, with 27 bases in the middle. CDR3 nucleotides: TGTGCCAGCAGTTTAAACCGTGAGCGTTGGGAGATTGCGGGGGAGCAGTACTTC. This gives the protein CASSLNRERWEIAGEQYF.

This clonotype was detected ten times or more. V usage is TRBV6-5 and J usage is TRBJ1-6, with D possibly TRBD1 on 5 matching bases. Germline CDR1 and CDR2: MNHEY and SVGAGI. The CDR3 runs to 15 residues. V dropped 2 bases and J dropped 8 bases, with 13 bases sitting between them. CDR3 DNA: TGTGCCAGCAGTTACGGAGCAGGGCGGGATTCACCCCTCCACTTT. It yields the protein CASSYGAGRDSPLHF.

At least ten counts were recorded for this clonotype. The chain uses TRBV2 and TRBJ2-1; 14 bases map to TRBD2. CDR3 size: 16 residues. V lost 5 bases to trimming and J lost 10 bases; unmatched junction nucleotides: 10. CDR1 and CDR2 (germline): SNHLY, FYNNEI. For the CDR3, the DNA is TGTGCCAGCAGTCACCTTGGGACTAGCGGGGGCATGGAGCAGTTCTTC. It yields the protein CASSHLGTSGGMEQFF.

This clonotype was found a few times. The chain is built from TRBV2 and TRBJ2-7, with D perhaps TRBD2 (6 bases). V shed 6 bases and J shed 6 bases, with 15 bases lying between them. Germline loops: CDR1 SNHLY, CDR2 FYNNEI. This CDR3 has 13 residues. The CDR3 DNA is TGTGCCAGCAGCAAGACTAGTGGGTCCGAGCAGTACTTC. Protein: CASSKTSGSEQYF.

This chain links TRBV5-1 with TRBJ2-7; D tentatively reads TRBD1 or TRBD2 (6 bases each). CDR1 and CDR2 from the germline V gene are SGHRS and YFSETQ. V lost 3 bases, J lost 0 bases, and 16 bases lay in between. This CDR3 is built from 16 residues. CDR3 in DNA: TGCGCCAGCAGCTCGGGGTGGGGGGCGAGCTCCTACGAGCAGTACTTC. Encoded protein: CASSSGWGASSYEQYF.

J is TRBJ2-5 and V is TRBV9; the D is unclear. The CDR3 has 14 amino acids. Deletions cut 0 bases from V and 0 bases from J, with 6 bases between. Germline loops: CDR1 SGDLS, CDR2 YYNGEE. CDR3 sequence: CASSVGMNQETQYF. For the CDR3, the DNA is TGTGCCAGCAGCGTAGGAATGAACCAAGAGACCCAGTACTTC.

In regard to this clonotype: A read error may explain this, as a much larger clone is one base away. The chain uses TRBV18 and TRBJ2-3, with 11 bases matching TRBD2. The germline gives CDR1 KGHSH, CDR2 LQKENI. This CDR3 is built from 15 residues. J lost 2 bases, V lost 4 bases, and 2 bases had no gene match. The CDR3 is CASSQTSGDTDTQYF. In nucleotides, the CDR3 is TGTGCCAGCTCACAGACTAGCGGGGACACAGATACGCAGTATTTT.

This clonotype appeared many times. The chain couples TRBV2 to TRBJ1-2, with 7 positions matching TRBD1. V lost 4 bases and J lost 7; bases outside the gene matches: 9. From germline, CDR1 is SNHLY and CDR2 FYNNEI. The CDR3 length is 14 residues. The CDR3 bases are TGTGCCAGCAGTGGAGACAGGGTATCAAGTGGCTACACCTTC. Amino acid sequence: CASSGDRVSSGYTF.

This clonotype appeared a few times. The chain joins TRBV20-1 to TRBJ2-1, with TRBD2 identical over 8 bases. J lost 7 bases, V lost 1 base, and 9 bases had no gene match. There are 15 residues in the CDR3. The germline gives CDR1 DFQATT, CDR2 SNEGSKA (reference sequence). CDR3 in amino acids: CSARGQREFQNEQFF. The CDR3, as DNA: TGCAGTGCTAGAGGTCAGCGGGAGTTTCAAAATGAGCAGTTCTTC.

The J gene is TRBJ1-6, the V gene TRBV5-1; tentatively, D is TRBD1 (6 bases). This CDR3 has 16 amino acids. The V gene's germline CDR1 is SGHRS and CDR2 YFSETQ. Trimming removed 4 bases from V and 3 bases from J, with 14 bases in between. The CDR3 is CASSLGGLDYNSPLHF. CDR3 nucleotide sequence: TGCGCCAGCAGCCTTGGGGGCTTAGACTATAATTCACCCCTCCACTTT.

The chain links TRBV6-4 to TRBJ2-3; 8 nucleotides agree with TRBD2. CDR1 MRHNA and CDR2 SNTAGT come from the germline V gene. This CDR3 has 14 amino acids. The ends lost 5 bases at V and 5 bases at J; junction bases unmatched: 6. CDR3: CASSSAGGIDTQYF. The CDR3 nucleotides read TGTGCCAGCAGTTCCGCGGGGGGAATAGATACGCAGTATTTT.

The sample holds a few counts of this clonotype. The CDR3 DNA reads TGTGCCAGCAGCTTAGTATCCGCTAGCGGGGCCTACGAGCAGTACTTC. This encodes CASSLVSASGAYEQYF. The chain combines TRBV7-2 with TRBJ2-7, with 9 bases matching TRBD2. The CDR3 runs 16 residues. Per germline, CDR1 SGHTA and CDR2 FQGNSA. The ends lost 1 base at V and 2 bases at J; junction bases unmatched: 6.

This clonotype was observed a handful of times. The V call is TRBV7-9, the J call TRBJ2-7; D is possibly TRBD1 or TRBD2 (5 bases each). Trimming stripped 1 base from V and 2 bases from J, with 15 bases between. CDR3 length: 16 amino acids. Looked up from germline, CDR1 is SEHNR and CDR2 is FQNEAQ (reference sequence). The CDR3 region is CASSLVGRPGPYEQYF. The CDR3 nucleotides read TGTGCCAGCAGCTTAGTTGGCAGGCCGGGGCCCTACGAGCAGTACTTC.

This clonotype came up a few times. CDR3 coding DNA: TGTGCCAGCAGTTACTCGAACCGTGGCAAAAACATTCAGTACTTC. Translation: CASSYSNRGKNIQYF. The chain combines TRBV6-5 with TRBJ2-4; D unresolved. The germline V gene encodes CDR1 MNHEY and CDR2 SVGAGI. The V end was cut by 0 bases, the J end by 3 bases, with 9 bases between. This CDR3 has 15 residues.

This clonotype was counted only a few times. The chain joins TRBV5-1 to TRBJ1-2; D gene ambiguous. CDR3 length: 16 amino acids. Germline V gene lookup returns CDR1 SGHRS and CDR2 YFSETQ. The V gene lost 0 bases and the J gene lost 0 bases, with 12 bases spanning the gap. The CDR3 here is CASSLAMGSSNYGYTF. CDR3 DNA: TGCGCCAGCAGCTTGGCCATGGGCTCCTCTAACTATGGCTACACCTTC.

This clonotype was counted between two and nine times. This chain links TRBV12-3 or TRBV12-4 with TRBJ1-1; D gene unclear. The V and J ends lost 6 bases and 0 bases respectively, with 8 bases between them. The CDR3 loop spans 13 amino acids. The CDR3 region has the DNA TGTGCCAGCAGGGAGCCTTTGAACACTGAAGCTTTCTTT. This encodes CASREPLNTEAFF.

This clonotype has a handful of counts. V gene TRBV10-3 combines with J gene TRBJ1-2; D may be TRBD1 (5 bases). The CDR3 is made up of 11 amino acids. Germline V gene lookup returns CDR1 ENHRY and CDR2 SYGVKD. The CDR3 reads CAIERGGSYTF. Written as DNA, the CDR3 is TGTGCGATCGAACGGGGGGGAAGCTACACCTTC.

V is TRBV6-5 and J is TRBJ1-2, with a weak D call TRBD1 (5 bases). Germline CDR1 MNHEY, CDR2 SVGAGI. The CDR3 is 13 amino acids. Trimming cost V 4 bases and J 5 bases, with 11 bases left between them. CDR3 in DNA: TGTGCCAGCAGTTTCCGACAGCGGTATGGCTACACCTTC. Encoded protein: CASSFRQRYGYTF.

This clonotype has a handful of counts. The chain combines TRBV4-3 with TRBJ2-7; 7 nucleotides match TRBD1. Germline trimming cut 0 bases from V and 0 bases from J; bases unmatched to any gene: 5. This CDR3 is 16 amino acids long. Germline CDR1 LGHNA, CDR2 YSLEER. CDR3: CASSQDSGTVSYEQYF. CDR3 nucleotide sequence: TGCGCCAGCAGCCAAGATTCGGGGACAGTCTCCTACGAGCAGTACTTC.

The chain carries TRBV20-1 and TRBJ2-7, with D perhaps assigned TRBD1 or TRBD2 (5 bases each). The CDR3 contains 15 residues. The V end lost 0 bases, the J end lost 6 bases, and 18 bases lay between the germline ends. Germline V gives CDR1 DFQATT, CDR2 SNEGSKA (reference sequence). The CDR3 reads CSARDLGTDPLEQYF. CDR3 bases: TGCAGTGCTAGAGATCTGGGGACGGATCCCCTCGAGCAGTACTTC.